One sample yielded the 22 T cell receptor beta chains listed below, sequenced in a study of siplizumab effects on memory and regulatory T cells. Method: immunoSEQ multiplex PCR; TCRdb's copy keeps in-frame clones and lacks some. This sample yields 90,000 to 95,000 clones, of which 93% are seen a single time; about 6.7% belongs to the top ten. The source material was CD8+ T cells sorted from blood. The receptor source for this set is a human donor in good health.

J is TRBJ2-1 and V is TRBV30; D may correspond to TRBD1 or TRBD2 (5 bases each). CDR1 and CDR2 (germline): GTSNPN, SVGIG (reference sequence). V was shortened by 0 bases and J by 2 bases, with 20 bases between the two germline ends. This CDR3 spans 18 amino acids. This chain's CDR3 is CAWSVRGSRLGAYNEQFF. Written as DNA, the CDR3 is TGTGCCTGGAGTGTACGGGGTTCGCGGCTAGGGGCCTACAATGAGCAGTTCTTC. Full variable domain (outside the CDR3, taken from reference TRBV30 and TRBJ2-1): SQTIHQWPATLVQPVGSPLSLECTVEGTSNPNLYWYRQAAGRGLQLLFYSVGIGQISSEVPQNLSASRPQDRQFILSSKKLLLSDSGFYLCAWSVRGSRLGAYNEQFFGPGTRLTVL.

The gene calls are TRBV29-1 and TRBJ1-2, with TRBD1 identical over 7 bases. The CDR3 runs 12 residues. Germline V gene sequence: CDR1 SQVTM, CDR2 ANQGSEA. V shed 5 bases, J shed 4 bases, and the junction held 4 bases outside the gene matches. In nucleotides, the CDR3 is TGCAGCGTTCCCGGGACAGCCTATGGCTACACCTTC. Its protein is CSVPGTAYGYTF.

The chain is built from TRBV14 and TRBJ2-3; 7 bases fit TRBD2. Germline-derived CDR1 and CDR2 are SGHDN and FVKESK. The CDR3 loop spans 24 amino acids. With 5 bases clipped from V and 4 bases from J, the junction kept 36 bases outside the gene matches. This chain's CDR3 is CASSALFRLHLKGDGRPGADTQYF. The CDR3 nucleotides are TGTGCCAGCAGCGCACTCTTTAGACTGCACCTCAAAGGTGACGGGAGGCCTGGGGCAGATACGCAGTATTTT.

The chain combines TRBV4-2 with TRBJ2-7, with 7 bases that match TRBD2. CDR3 length: 14 amino acids. Germline V CDR1 and CDR2: LGHNA, YNFKEQ. The J segment lost 2 bases and the V segment lost 5 bases, leaving 6 bases of the junction unmatched. The CDR3 is CASSEGRGAYEQYF. In DNA form, the CDR3 reads TGTGCCAGCAGCGAGGGTCGGGGGGCCTACGAGCAGTACTTC.

This clone was picked up one time. This chain uses TRBV7-6 with TRBJ2-3, with 7 bases matching TRBD2. The CDR3 is 14 residues long. V shed 0 bases and J 4 bases; nucleotides not matched to a gene: 1. Per the germline V gene, CDR1 is SGHVS and CDR2 is FNYEAQ. The CDR3 nucleotides are TGTGCCAGCAGCTTAGCGGGAGGGGCAGATACGCAGTATTTT. This translates into CASSLAGGADTQYF. The full variable domain, its missing parts supplied by reference TRBV7-6 and TRBJ2-3, is GAGVSQSPRYKVTKRGQDVALRCDPISGHVSLYWYRQALGQGPEFLTYFNYEAQQDKSGLPNDRFSAERPEGSISTLTIQRTEQRDSAMYRCASSLAGGADTQYFGPGTRLTVL.

The chain links TRBV6-5 to TRBJ1-2; D is unresolved. The CDR3 is 13 amino acids. The V gene's germline CDR1 is MNHEY and CDR2 SVGAGI. Trimming left V 2 bases short and J 1 base short, with 5 bases between. The CDR3 coding sequence is TGTGCCAGCAGTTACGGGGTTAACTATGGCTACACCTTC. Its translation is CASSYGVNYGYTF.

The chain joins TRBV12-5 to TRBJ2-1; the match to TRBD1 covers 11 bases. This CDR3 contains 13 residues. CDR1 and CDR2 (germline): LGHNT, FRNRAP. After removal of 6 bases from V and 8 bases from J, the junction contained 3 bases not matched to a gene. The CDR3 nucleotides read TGTGCTAGTGGGGGGACAGGGGGTTATGAGCAGTTCTTC. It translates to CASGGTGGYEQFF.

V gene TRBV6-5 combines with J gene TRBJ2-1; the D is unclear. V was cut by 5 bases and J by 0 bases, with 8 bases left in between. The germline V gene has CDR1 MNHEY and CDR2 SVGAGI. The length of the CDR3 is 14 residues. The CDR3 region has the DNA TGTGCCAGCAGTGATTGGTCCTCCTACAATGAGCAGTTCTTC. Residues: CASSDWSSYNEQFF.

The rearrangement joins TRBV30 to TRBJ1-1; D is unresolved. Trimming stripped 4 bases from V and 5 bases from J, with 14 bases between. The CDR3 is 13 residues long. Germline V gene lookup returns CDR1 GTSNPN and CDR2 SVGIG (reference sequence). The CDR3, as DNA: TGTGCCTGGACGCTCGGAACCGGGACTGAAGCTTTCTTT. This sequence encodes CAWTLGTGTEAFF.

J is TRBJ1-1 and V is TRBV27; no clear D gene. The V end was cut by 8 bases, the J end by 6 bases, with 10 bases between. The CDR3 is made up of 11 amino acids. The germline CDR1 and CDR2 sequences are MNHEY and SMNVEV (reference sequence). The DNA for the CDR3 is TGTGCCAGCGGGTTTTCCGCTGAAGCTTTCTTT. It codes for CASGFSAEAFF.

This clone was recorded a few times. The genes are TRBV7-9 and TRBJ1-6, with 7 bases that match TRBD1. Germline CDR1 reads SEHNR; CDR2 reads FQNEAQ (reference sequence). CDR3 length equals 14 residues. Germline trimming cut 2 bases from V and 6 bases from J; bases unmatched to any gene: 1. This chain's CDR3 is CASSLPGGNSPLHF. DNA of the CDR3: TGTGCCAGCAGCTTACCAGGGGGTAATTCACCCCTCCACTTT.

This chain links TRBV9 with TRBJ2-1; 12 nucleotides line up with TRBD1. CDR1 SGDLS and CDR2 YYNGEE come from the germline V gene. Trimming took 0 bases from V and 4 from J; bases not matched to a gene: 5. The CDR3 runs to 17 residues. The CDR3 DNA is TGTGCCAGCAGCGTAGAAAGGGACAGGGGGCTTTACAATGAGCAGTTCTTC. Translated, it gives CASSVERDRGLYNEQFF. Using reference TRBV9 and TRBJ2-1 for the parts outside the CDR3, the full variable domain is DSGVTQTPKHLITATGQRVTLRCSPRSGDLSVYWYQQSLDQGLQFLIQYYNGEERAKGNILERFSAQQFPDLHSELNLSSLELGDSALYFCASSVERDRGLYNEQFFGPGTRLTVL.

The chain is built from TRBV2 and TRBJ2-2, with a possible D match to TRBD1 (7 bases). Germline assignment: CDR1 SNHLY and CDR2 FYNNEI. The V and J ends lost 6 bases and 4 bases respectively, with 15 bases between them. CDR3 length: 15 residues. The CDR3 reads CASRGQGGGTGELFF. CDR3 DNA: TGTGCCAGCAGGGGTCAGGGGGGTGGCACCGGGGAGCTGTTTTTT.

This chain connects TRBV7-9 to TRBJ2-5; tentative D call: TRBD1 (6 bases). This CDR3 contains 12 residues. Between the trimmed V and J ends, which lost 5 bases and 5 bases, there was a span of 9 bases. CDR1 SEHNR and CDR2 FQNEAQ come from the germline V gene (reference sequence). This CDR3 is CASSVQGETQYF. The DNA for the CDR3 is TGTGCCAGCAGCGTTCAGGGGGAGACCCAGTACTTC.

This chain links TRBV5-5 with TRBJ2-7; D is possibly TRBD2 (5 bases). Germline V gene sequence: CDR1 SGHKS, CDR2 YYEKEE (reference sequence). This CDR3 is 16 amino acids long. Trimming pared 4 bases from V and 3 bases from J, leaving 20 bases between. Here the CDR3 reads CASSPARAGEVYEQYF. CDR3 sequence (DNA): TGTGCCAGCAGCCCAGCACGGGCGGGCGAAGTCTACGAGCAGTACTTC.

In DNA, the CDR3 is TGTGCCAGCAGCGACTTTTCGGGAGGAAGCACAGATACGCAGTATTTT. It yields the protein CASSDFSGGSTDTQYF. The rearrangement joins TRBV9 to TRBJ2-3; 7 bases map to TRBD2. V lost 3 bases and J lost 0; bases outside the gene matches: 7. Germline values: CDR1 SGDLS, CDR2 YYNGEE. This CDR3 spans 16 amino acids.

CDR3 sequence (DNA): TGTGCCAGCAGCCCTCGGACATTGGGCTTTGAAGCTTTCTTT. Translating it yields CASSPRTLGFEAFF. The chain employs TRBV9 and TRBJ1-1, with a tentative D call TRBD1 (5 bases). CDR3 length: 14 residues. The germline V and J ends were trimmed by 4 bases and 7 bases, with 17 bases remaining between them. From germline, CDR1 is SGDLS and CDR2 YYNGEE.

V gene TRBV6-1 combines with J gene TRBJ2-7; possibly TRBD1 for D (5 bases). Germline CDR1 MNHNS, CDR2 SASEGT. Trimming removed 3 bases at V and 0 bases at J, with 9 bases between. The CDR3 sequence is 14 residues long. The CDR3 loop reads CASSDTGISYEQYF. CDR3 DNA sequence: TGTGCCAGCAGTGATACAGGAATCTCCTACGAGCAGTACTTC.

The chain links TRBV6-4 to TRBJ1-2; D unclear. The CDR3 has 16 residues. From germline, CDR1 is MRHNA and CDR2 SNTAGT. The ends were cut back, 0 bases at V and 7 bases at J, with 18 bases in the middle. The CDR3 nucleotides read TGTGCCAGCAGTGACTCTTCGAAGCGGGTTCTTGGTGGCTACACCTTC. It is translated as CASSDSSKRVLGGYTF.

The chain has TRBV6-6 and TRBJ2-7; TRBD1 agrees at 8 bases. CDR1 is MNHNY and CDR2 is SVGAGI in the germline V gene (reference sequence). The CDR3 sequence is 15 residues long. The V segment lost 6 bases and the J segment 0 bases; nucleotides outside the gene matches: 7. The CDR3 is CASSLRQGSSYEQYF. The CDR3, as DNA: TGTGCCAGCAGCTTGAGACAGGGGAGCTCCTACGAGCAGTACTTC.

This clone was found once. The J gene is TRBJ2-3, the V gene TRBV9, with TRBD2 as a possible D gene (5 bases). V was cut by 4 bases and J by 6 bases, with 18 bases left in between. The CDR3 covers 15 residues. CDR1 and CDR2 (germline): SGDLS, YYNGEE. CDR3 loop: CASSFTLASSDTQYF. In DNA, the CDR3 is TGTGCCAGCAGCTTCACACTGGCTAGCTCGGATACGCAGTATTTT.

CDR3 sequence reads: CASSYGISYEQYF. The CDR3 DNA reads TGTGCCAGCAGTTACGGCATCTCCTACGAGCAGTACTTC. The gene calls are TRBV27 and TRBJ2-7, with D hard to call. V lost 4 bases, J lost 0 bases, and 7 bases lay in between. The CDR3 length is 13 residues. Germline CDR1 MNHEY, CDR2 SMNVEV (reference sequence).